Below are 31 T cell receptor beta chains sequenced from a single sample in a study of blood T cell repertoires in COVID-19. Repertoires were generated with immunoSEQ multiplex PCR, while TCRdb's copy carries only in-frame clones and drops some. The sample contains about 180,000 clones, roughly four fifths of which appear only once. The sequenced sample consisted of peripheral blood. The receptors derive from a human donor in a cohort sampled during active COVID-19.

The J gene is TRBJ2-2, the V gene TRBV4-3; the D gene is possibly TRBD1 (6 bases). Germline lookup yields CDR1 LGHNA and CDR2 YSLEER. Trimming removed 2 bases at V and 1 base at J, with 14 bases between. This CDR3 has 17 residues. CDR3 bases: TGCGCCAGCAGCCAATCGCAGGGGCTCTTGAACACCGGGGAGCTGTTTTTT. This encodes CASSQSQGLLNTGELFF.

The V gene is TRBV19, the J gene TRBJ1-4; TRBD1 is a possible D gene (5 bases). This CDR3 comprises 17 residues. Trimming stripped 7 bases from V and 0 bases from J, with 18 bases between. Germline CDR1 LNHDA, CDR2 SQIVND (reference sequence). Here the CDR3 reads CASISRAGGTTNEKLFF. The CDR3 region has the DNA TGTGCCAGTATTTCTCGGGCGGGGGGGACAACTAATGAAAAACTGTTTTTT.

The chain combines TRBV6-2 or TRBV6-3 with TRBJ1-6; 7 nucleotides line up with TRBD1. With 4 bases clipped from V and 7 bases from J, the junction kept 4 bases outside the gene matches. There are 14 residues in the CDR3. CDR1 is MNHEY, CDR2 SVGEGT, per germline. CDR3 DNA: TGTGCCAGCAGTTTGGGGACAGACAATTCACCCCTCCACTTT. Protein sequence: CASSLGTDNSPLHF.

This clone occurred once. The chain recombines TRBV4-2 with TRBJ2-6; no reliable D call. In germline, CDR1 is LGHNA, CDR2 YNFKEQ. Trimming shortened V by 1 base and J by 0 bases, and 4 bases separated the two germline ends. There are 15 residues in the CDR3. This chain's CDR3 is CASSQVLSGANVLTF. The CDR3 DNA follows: TGTGCCAGCAGCCAAGTTCTCTCTGGGGCCAACGTCCTGACTTTC.

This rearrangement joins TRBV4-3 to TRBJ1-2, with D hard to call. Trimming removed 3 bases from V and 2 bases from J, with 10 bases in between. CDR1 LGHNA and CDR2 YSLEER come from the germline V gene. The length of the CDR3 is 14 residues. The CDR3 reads CASSQAPSNYGYTF. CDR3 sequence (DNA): TGCGCCAGCAGCCAGGCACCCTCAAACTATGGCTACACCTTC.

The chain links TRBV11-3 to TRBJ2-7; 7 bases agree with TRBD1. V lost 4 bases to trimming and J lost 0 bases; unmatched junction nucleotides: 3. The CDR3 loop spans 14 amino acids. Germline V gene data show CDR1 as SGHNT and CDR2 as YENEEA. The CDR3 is CASSSDRSSYEQYF. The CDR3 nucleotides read TGTGCCAGCAGCTCGGACAGGAGCTCCTACGAGCAGTACTTC.

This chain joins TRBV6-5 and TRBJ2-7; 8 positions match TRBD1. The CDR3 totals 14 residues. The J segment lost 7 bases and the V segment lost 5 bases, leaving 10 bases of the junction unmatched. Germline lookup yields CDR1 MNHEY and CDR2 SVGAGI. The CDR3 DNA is TGTGCCAGCAGTCCAATAGGGACAGGCCGTGAGCAGTACTTC. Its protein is CASSPIGTGREQYF.

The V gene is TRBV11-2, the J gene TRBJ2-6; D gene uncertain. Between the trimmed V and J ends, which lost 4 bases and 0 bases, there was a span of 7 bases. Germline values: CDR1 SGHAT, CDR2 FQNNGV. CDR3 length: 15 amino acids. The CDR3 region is CASSSLVSGANVLTF. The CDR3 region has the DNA TGTGCCAGCAGCTCCTTAGTCTCTGGGGCCAACGTCCTGACTTTC.

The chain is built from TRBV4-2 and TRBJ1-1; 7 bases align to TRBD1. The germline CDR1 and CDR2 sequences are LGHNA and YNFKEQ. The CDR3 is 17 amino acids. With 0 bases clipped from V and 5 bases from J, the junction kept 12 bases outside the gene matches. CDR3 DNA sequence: TGTGCCAGCAGCCAAGACCTCCTCTTACAGGGGTGGACTGAAGCTTTCTTT. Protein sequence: CASSQDLLLQGWTEAFF.

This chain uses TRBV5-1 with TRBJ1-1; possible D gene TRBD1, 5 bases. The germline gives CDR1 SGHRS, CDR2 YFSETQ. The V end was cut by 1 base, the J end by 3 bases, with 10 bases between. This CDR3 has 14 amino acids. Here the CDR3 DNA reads TGCGCCAGCAGCTTGCGGGTACAGGACACTGAAGCTTTCTTT. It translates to CASSLRVQDTEAFF.

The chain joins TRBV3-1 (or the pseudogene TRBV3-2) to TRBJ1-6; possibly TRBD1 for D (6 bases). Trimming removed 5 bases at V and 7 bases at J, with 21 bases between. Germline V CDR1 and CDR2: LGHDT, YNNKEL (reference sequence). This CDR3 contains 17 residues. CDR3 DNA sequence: TGTGCCAGCAGCTCAGAGGGGGGGGTTTTTTGGAATTCACCCCTCCACTTT. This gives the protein CASSSEGGVFWNSPLHF.

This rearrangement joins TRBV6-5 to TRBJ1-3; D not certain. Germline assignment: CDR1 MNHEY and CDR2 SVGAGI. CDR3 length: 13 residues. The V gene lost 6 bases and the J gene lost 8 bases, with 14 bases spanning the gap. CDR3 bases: TGTGCCAGCAGCCAGAAGCGCAGAGACACCATATATTTT. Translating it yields CASSQKRRDTIYF.

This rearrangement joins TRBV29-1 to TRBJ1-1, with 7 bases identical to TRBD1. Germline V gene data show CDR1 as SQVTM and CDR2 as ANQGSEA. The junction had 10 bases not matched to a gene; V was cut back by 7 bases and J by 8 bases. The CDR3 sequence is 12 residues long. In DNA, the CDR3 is TGCAGCGGGGAAGACAGGGAGGGCGAAGCTTTCTTT. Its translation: CSGEDREGEAFF. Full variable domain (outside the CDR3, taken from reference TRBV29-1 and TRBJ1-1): SAVISQKPSRDICQRGTSLTIQCQVDSQVTMMFWYRQQPGQSLTLIATANQGSEATYESGFVIDKFPISRPNLTFSTLTVSNMSPEDSSIYLCSGEDREGEAFFGQGTRLTVV.

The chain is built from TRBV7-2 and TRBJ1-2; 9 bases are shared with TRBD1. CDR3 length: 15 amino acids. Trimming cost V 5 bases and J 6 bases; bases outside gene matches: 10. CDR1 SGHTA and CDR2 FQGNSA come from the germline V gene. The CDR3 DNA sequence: TGTGCCAGCAGCCCTCAACAGGGGGCGAGGCATGGCTACACCTTC. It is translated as CASSPQQGARHGYTF.

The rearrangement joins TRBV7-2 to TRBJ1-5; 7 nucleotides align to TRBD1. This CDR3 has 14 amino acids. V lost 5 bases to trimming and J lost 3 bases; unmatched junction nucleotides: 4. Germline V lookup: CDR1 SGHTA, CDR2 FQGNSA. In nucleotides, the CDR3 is TGTGCCAGCAGCCGGGACAGTCCCAATCAGCCCCAGCATTTT. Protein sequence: CASSRDSPNQPQHF.

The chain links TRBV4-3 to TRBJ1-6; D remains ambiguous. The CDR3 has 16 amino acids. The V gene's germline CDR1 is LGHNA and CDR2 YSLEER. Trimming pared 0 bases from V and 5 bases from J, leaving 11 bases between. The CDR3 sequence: CASSQEARGNNSPLHF. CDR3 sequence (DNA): TGCGCCAGCAGCCAAGAAGCGAGAGGCAATAATTCACCCCTCCACTTT.

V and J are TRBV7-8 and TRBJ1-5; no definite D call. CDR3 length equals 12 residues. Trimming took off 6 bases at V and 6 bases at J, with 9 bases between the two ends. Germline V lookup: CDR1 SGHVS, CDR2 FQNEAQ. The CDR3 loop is CASSPRGQPQHF. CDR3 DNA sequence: TGTGCCAGCAGTCCCCGGGGTCAGCCCCAGCATTTT.

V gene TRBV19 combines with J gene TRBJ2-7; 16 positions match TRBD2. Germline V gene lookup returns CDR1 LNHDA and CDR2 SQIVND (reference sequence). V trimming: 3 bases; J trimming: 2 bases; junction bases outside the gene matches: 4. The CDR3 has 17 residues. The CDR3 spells CASSIPGLAGGPYEQYF. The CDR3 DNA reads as TGTGCCAGTAGTATTCCGGGACTAGCGGGAGGGCCCTACGAGCAGTACTTC. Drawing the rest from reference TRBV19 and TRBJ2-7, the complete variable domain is DGGITQSPKYLFRKEGQNVTLSCEQNLNHDAMYWYRQDPGQGLRLIYYSQIVNDFQKGDIAEGYSVSREKKESFPLTVTSAQKNPTAFYLCASSIPGLAGGPYEQYFGPGTRLTVT.

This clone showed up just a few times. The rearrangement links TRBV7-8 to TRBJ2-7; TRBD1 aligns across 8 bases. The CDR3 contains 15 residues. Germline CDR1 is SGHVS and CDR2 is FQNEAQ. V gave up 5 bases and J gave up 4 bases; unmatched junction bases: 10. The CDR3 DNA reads TGTGCCAGCAGCACAACCGGGACAGGAGTGTACGAGCAGTACTTC. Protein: CASSTTGTGVYEQYF.

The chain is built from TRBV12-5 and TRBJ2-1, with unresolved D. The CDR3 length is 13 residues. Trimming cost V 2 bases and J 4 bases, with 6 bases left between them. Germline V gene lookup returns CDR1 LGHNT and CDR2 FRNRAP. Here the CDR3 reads CASGLNEYNEQFF. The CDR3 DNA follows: TGTGCTAGTGGTTTGAACGAGTACAATGAGCAGTTCTTC. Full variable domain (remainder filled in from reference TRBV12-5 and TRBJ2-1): DARVTQTPRHKVTEMGQEVTMRCQPILGHNTVFWYRQTMMQGLELLAYFRNRAPLDDSGMPKDRFSAEMPDATLATLKIQPSEPRDSAVYFCASGLNEYNEQFFGPGTRLTVL.

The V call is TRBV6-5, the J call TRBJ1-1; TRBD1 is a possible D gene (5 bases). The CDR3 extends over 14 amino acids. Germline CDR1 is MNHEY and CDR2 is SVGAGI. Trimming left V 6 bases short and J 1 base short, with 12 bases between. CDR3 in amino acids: CASSQNTGNTEAFF. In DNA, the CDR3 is TGTGCCAGCAGCCAAAACACAGGGAACACTGAAGCTTTCTTT.

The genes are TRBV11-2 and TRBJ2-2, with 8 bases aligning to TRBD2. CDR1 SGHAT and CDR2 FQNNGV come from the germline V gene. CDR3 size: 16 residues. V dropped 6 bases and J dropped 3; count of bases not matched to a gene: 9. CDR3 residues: CASRPREGVHTGELFF. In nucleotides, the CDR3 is TGTGCCAGCAGACCCCGGGAGGGAGTACACACCGGGGAGCTGTTTTTT.

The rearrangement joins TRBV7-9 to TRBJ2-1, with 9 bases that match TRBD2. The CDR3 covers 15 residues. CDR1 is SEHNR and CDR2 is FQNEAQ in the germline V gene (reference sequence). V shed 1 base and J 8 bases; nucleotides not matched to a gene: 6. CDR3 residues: CASSLGAGGPHEQFF. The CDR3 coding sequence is TGTGCCAGCAGCTTAGGGGCGGGGGGGCCCCATGAGCAGTTCTTC.

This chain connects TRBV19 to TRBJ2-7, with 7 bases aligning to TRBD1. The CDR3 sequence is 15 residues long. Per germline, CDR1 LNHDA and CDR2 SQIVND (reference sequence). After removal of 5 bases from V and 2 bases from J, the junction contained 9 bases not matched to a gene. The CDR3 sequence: CASSPLTGSPYEQYF. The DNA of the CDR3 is TGTGCCAGTAGTCCACTGACAGGGAGTCCCTACGAGCAGTACTTC.

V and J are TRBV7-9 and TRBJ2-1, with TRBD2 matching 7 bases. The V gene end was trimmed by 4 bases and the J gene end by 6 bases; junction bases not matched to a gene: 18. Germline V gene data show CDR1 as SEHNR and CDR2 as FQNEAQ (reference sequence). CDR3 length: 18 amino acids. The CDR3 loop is CASSSAGLAGGHANEQFF. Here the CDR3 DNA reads TGTGCCAGCAGCTCCGCGGGGTTAGCGGGTGGGCATGCCAATGAGCAGTTCTTC.

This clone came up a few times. DNA of the CDR3: TGCGCCAGCAGTCAGGAGGCCCAAGAGACCCAGTACTTC. This encodes CASSQEAQETQYF. The chain employs TRBV10-1 and TRBJ2-5; possible D gene TRBD2, 5 bases. CDR1 WNHNN and CDR2 SYGVQD come from the germline V gene (reference sequence). The CDR3 runs to 13 residues. With 5 bases removed from V and 1 base from J, the gap between germline ends came to 8 bases.

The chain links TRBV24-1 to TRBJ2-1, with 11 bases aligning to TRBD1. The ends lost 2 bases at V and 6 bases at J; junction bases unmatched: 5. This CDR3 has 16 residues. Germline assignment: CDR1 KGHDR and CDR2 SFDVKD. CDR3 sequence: CATSDSDRGLSNEQFF. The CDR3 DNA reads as TGTGCCACCAGTGATTCGGACAGGGGGCTGTCCAATGAGCAGTTCTTC.

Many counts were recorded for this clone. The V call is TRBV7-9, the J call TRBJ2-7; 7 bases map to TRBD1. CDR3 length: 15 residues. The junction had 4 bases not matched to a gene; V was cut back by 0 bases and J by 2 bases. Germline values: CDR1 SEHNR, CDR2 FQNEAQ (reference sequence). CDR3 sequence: CASSLAHQGAYEQYF. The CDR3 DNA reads TGTGCCAGCAGCTTAGCGCATCAGGGGGCCTACGAGCAGTACTTC.

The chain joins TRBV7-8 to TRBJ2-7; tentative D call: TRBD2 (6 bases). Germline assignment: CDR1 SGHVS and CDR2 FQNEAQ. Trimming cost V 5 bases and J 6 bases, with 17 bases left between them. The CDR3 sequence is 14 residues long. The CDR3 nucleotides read TGTGCCAGCAGCCCAGGACTCGGGGACTCCGAGCAGTACTTC. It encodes CASSPGLGDSEQYF.

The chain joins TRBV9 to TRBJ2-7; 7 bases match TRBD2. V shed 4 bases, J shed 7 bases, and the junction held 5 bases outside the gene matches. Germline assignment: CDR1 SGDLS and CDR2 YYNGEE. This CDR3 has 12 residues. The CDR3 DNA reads TGTGCCAGCAGCCGGCGGGGAGGGGAGCAGTACTTC. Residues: CASSRRGGEQYF.

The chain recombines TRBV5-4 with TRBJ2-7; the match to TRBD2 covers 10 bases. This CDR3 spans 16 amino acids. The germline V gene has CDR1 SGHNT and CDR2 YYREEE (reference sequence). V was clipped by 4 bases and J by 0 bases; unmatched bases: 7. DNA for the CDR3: TGTGCCAGCAGCGCGGGGGGACTAGCGAGCTCCTACGAGCAGTACTTC. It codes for CASSAGGLASSYEQYF.